This entry is about one T cell receptor (beta chain). Its antigen remains unidentified. CDR1 and CDR2 from the germline V gene are GTSNPN and SVGIG (reference sequence). This CDR3 spans 13 amino acids. The V gene end was trimmed by 2 bases and the J gene end by 6 bases; junction bases not matched to a gene: 2. This sample was taken from a study of Tregs in tolerant kidney transplant recipients. CD4+CD25+CD127- Tregs, CD4+CD25- non-Tregs, CD4 and CD8 cells were sorted. Study results and caveats: Findings come from small patient numbers and require larger validation. Biological reproducibility was not directly addressed, but technical replication error appeared minimal. Tregs expanded with activated donor B cells seemed most donor-specific.

Using immunoSEQ multiplex PCR, the repertoire was profiled, and TCRdb retains in-frame clones only, with some absent. The sample lists roughly 120,000 clones, roughly 92% occurring once. The gene calls are TRBV30 and TRBJ2-3; 10 nucleotides align to TRBD2. Sequencing input: CD4+ T cells from blood. The receptor was derived from a human donor in good health. The CDR3 nucleotides are TGTGCCTGGAGTACAGCGGGAGGGGATACGCAGTATTTT. The encoded protein is CAWSTAGGDTQYF.